The rows below give T cell receptor beta chains drawn from one sample of a study of control samples from healthy donors and cancer patients. The repertoire was sequenced with immunoSEQ multiplex PCR; TCRdb's copy has only in-frame clones and lacks some. The sample shows about 110,000 clones, around four fifths of them seen only once. Material: blood. These receptors were obtained from a woman aged 45 to 65 in good health. CDR3s include the opening cysteine and the closing phenylalanine or tryptophan. The order of the fields is D gene, CDR3 length, clone size, V gene, J gene, CDR3 protein, CDR3 DNA. D genes are given only for firm matches. Part of the rows lack a size; the others show once, few, many or a class for expanded clones.

D: .
length: 15
size: .
V: TRBV5-1
J: TRBJ2-1
CDR3: CASSLVSGSPPEQFF
DNA: TGCGCCAGCAGCTTGGTTAGCGGATCCCCCCCTGAGCAGTTCTTC

D: TRBD2
length: 17
size: once
V: TRBV5-4
J: TRBJ2-5
CDR3: CASSSGTSGGTQETQYF
DNA: TGTGCCAGCAGCTCGGGAACTAGCGGGGGGACCCAAGAGACCCAGTACTTC

D: .
length: 15
size: .
V: TRBV4-2
J: TRBJ2-2
CDR3: CASSQDDKDTGELFF
DNA: TGTGCCAGCAGCCAAGATGACAAAGACACCGGGGAGCTGTTTTTT

D: TRBD1
length: 14
size: .
V: TRBV18
J: TRBJ1-5
CDR3: CASSTGGGNQPQHF
DNA: TGTGCCAGCTCAACAGGGGGCGGCAATCAGCCCCAGCATTTT

D: .
length: 13
size: .
V: TRBV7-3
J: TRBJ2-5
CDR3: CASSPRGGETQYF
DNA: TGTGCCAGCAGCCCCAGGGGAGGAGAGACCCAGTACTTC

D: .
length: 14
size: once
V: TRBV6-6
J: TRBJ2-7
CDR3: CASSYWQGAYEQYF
DNA: TGTGCCAGCAGTTACTGGCAGGGAGCCTACGAGCAGTACTTC

D: .
length: 13
size: .
V: TRBV12-3/TRBV12-4
J: TRBJ2-7
CDR3: CASSLGSRYEQYF
DNA: TGTGCCAGCAGTTTAGGAAGCCGCTACGAGCAGTACTTC

D: .
length: 12
size: medium-sized
V: TRBV19
J: TRBJ2-3
CDR3: CASRISGDTQYF
DNA: TGTGCCAGTAGGATATCGGGAGATACGCAGTATTTT

D: .
length: 11
size: .
V: TRBV5-1
J: TRBJ2-7
CDR3: CASSYTYEQYF
DNA: TGCGCCAGCAGCTACACCTACGAGCAGTACTTC

D: TRBD1
length: 15
size: .
V: TRBV7-9
J: TRBJ1-5
CDR3: CASSYDGTVNQPQHF
DNA: TGTGCCAGCAGCTACGACGGGACAGTCAATCAGCCCCAGCATTTT

D: .
length: 13
size: once
V: TRBV29-1
J: TRBJ1-6
CDR3: CSVGAGDASPLHF
DNA: TGCAGCGTTGGGGCAGGGGATGCTTCACCCCTCCACTTT

D: .
length: 15
size: .
V: TRBV15
J: TRBJ2-2
CDR3: CATSSSGVRTGELFF
DNA: TGTGCCACCAGCAGCTCGGGGGTTCGTACCGGGGAGCTGTTTTTT

D: TRBD1
length: 15
size: few
V: TRBV9
J: TRBJ2-1
CDR3: CASSKRQGAYNEQFF
DNA: TGTGCCAGCAGCAAGAGACAGGGGGCCTACAATGAGCAGTTCTTC

D: TRBD2
length: 14
size: .
V: TRBV19
J: TRBJ2-1
CDR3: CASSTSGRDNEQFF
DNA: TGTGCCAGTAGTACTAGCGGGAGGGACAATGAGCAGTTCTTC

D: .
length: 14
size: .
V: TRBV5-1
J: TRBJ1-3
CDR3: CASSIGTAGNTIYF
DNA: TGCGCCAGCAGCATTGGGACGGCTGGAAACACCATATATTTT

D: .
length: 14
size: .
V: TRBV2
J: TRBJ1-5
CDR3: CASTVGVEYQPQHF
DNA: TGTGCCAGCACCGTGGGGGTCGAGTATCAGCCCCAGCATTTT

D: .
length: 14
size: .
V: TRBV6-5
J: TRBJ1-4
CDR3: CASSPGQLFEKLFF
DNA: TGTGCCAGCAGCCCCGGACAGCTCTTTGAAAAACTGTTTTTT

D: .
length: 14
size: .
V: TRBV2
J: TRBJ2-2
CDR3: CATRVRGYGGELFF
DNA: TGTGCCACCAGGGTCAGGGGATACGGCGGGGAGCTGTTTTTT

D: .
length: 14
size: .
V: TRBV15
J: TRBJ1-1
CDR3: CATSRLFANPEAFF
DNA: TGTGCCACCAGCAGACTATTTGCTAACCCTGAAGCTTTCTTT

D: .
length: 13
size: .
V: TRBV11-2
J: TRBJ2-2
CDR3: CASSETSPGELFF
DNA: TGTGCCAGCAGCGAAACTAGCCCCGGGGAGCTGTTTTTT

D: .
length: 12
size: .
V: TRBV2
J: TRBJ2-7
CDR3: CASNQGPYEQYF
DNA: TGTGCCAGCAATCAGGGCCCCTACGAGCAGTACTTC

D: .
length: 13
size: .
V: TRBV12-3/TRBV12-4
J: TRBJ1-2
CDR3: CASSLNRVSGYTF
DNA: TGTGCCAGCAGCCTAAACAGGGTCTCTGGCTACACCTTC

D: .
length: 16
size: .
V: TRBV27
J: TRBJ2-1
CDR3: CASSLNDEGSYNEQFF
DNA: TGTGCCAGCAGTTTAAATGATGAGGGCTCCTACAATGAGCAGTTCTTC

D: TRBD1
length: 14
size: .
V: TRBV6-6
J: TRBJ1-2
CDR3: CASSPGQGTYGYTF
DNA: TGTGCCAGCAGTCCCGGACAGGGGACATATGGCTACACCTTC

D: TRBD1
length: 17
size: .
V: TRBV29-1
J: TRBJ2-7
CDR3: CSVETGYVDRGLGEQYF
DNA: TGCAGCGTTGAAACGGGTTATGTGGACAGGGGACTGGGTGAGCAGTACTTC

D: .
length: 15
size: once
V: TRBV18
J: TRBJ2-2
CDR3: CASSPPAVNTGELFF
DNA: TGTGCCAGCTCACCACCCGCAGTAAACACCGGGGAGCTGTTTTTT

D: TRBD1
length: 16
size: .
V: TRBV18
J: TRBJ1-5
CDR3: CASSSTGTGGNQPQHF
DNA: TGTGCCAGCTCAAGCACTGGGACAGGGGGCAATCAGCCCCAGCATTTT

D: .
length: 11
size: .
V: TRBV19
J: TRBJ2-5
CDR3: CASGGQETQYF
DNA: TGTGCCAGTGGGGGGCAAGAGACCCAGTACTTC

D: .
length: 13
size: .
V: TRBV7-2
J: TRBJ1-3
CDR3: CASSFAEGNTIYF
DNA: TGTGCCAGCAGCTTCGCCGAAGGAAACACCATATATTTT

D: TRBD2
length: 15
size: .
V: TRBV4-2
J: TRBJ2-2
CDR3: CASSQGREGTGELFF
DNA: TGTGCCAGCAGCCAGGGCAGGGAGGGGACCGGGGAGCTGTTTTTT

D: .
length: 13
size: .
V: TRBV7-2
J: TRBJ2-3
CDR3: CASRPSASDTQYF
DNA: TGTGCCAGCAGACCATCCGCCTCAGATACGCAGTATTTT

D: .
length: 15
size: .
V: TRBV21-1
J: TRBJ1-2
CDR3: CASSTLRQDDNGYTF
DNA: TGTGCCAGCAGCACCCTTAGACAGGACGATAATGGCTACACCTTC

D: TRBD2
length: 18
size: .
V: TRBV19
J: TRBJ2-7
CDR3: CASSHTGTSGTKYYEQYF
DNA: TGTGCCAGTAGTCATACCGGGACTAGCGGGACTAAATACTACGAGCAGTACTTC

D: .
length: 15
size: .
V: TRBV6-4
J: TRBJ1-3
CDR3: CASSDYREEGNTIYF
DNA: TGTGCCAGCAGTGACTATCGGGAAGAAGGAAACACCATATATTTT

D: .
length: 16
size: .
V: TRBV6-5
J: TRBJ2-2
CDR3: CASSYRGGGSTGELFF
DNA: TGTGCCAGCAGTTACAGAGGAGGCGGGTCGACCGGGGAGCTGTTTTTT

D: TRBD1
length: 14
size: .
V: TRBV7-3
J: TRBJ1-1
CDR3: CASSSDRGPGGAFF
DNA: TGTGCCAGCAGCTCAGACAGGGGGCCCGGGGGAGCTTTCTTT

D: .
length: 13
size: .
V: TRBV11-3
J: TRBJ2-7
CDR3: CASSLGLGYEQYF
DNA: TGTGCCAGCAGCTTGGGACTTGGCTACGAGCAGTACTTC

D: .
length: 13
size: .
V: TRBV7-9
J: TRBJ1-2
CDR3: CASSNTDFDGYTF
DNA: TGTGCCAGCAGCAATACAGATTTCGATGGCTACACCTTC

D: TRBD1
length: 17
size: .
V: TRBV28
J: TRBJ2-3
CDR3: CASSLLQGAESTDTQYF
DNA: TGTGCCAGCAGTTTACTGCAGGGGGCTGAGAGCACAGATACGCAGTATTTT

D: TRBD1
length: 16
size: .
V: TRBV5-4
J: TRBJ2-1
CDR3: CASSLVGTGVADEQFF
DNA: TGTGCCAGCAGCTTGGTGGGGACAGGGGTAGCGGATGAGCAGTTCTTC

D: TRBD1
length: 18
size: .
V: TRBV7-9
J: TRBJ2-2
CDR3: CASSFLGQAGANTGELFF
DNA: TGTGCCAGCAGCTTCCTGGGACAGGCGGGCGCGAACACCGGGGAGCTGTTTTTT

D: TRBD2
length: 11
size: once
V: TRBV7-2
J: TRBJ2-1
CDR3: CASSSSGAQFF
DNA: TGTGCCAGCAGCTCCAGCGGGGCGCAGTTCTTC

D: TRBD1
length: 16
size: .
V: TRBV11-3
J: TRBJ2-2
CDR3: CASNLRTGANTGELFF
DNA: TGTGCCAGCAACCTTCGGACAGGCGCGAACACCGGGGAGCTGTTTTTT

D: .
length: 17
size: .
V: TRBV7-2
J: TRBJ1-5
CDR3: CASSQLPEGTSNQPQHF
DNA: TGTGCCAGCAGCCAACTCCCTGAGGGAACCAGCAATCAGCCCCAGCATTTT

D: TRBD1
length: 16
size: .
V: TRBV25-1
J: TRBJ1-5
CDR3: CASSERDRGSPRPQHF
DNA: TGTGCCAGCAGTGAAAGGGACAGGGGGAGTCCAAGGCCCCAGCATTTT

D: .
length: 14
size: .
V: TRBV4-3
J: TRBJ2-7
CDR3: CASSQETFLYEQYF
DNA: TGCGCCAGCAGCCAAGAAACATTTCTATACGAGCAGTACTTC

D: TRBD1
length: 15
size: .
V: TRBV5-6
J: TRBJ1-5
CDR3: CASSLRDRPNQPQHF
DNA: TGTGCCAGCAGCTTGCGGGACAGGCCCAATCAGCCCCAGCATTTT

D: TRBD1
length: 17
size: .
V: TRBV9
J: TRBJ2-2
CDR3: CASSEVPAGGNTGELFF
DNA: TGTGCCAGCAGCGAGGTCCCGGCAGGGGGCAACACCGGGGAGCTGTTTTTT

D: .
length: 17
size: .
V: TRBV19
J: TRBJ2-4
CDR3: CATKAGPGVMAKNIQYF
DNA: TGTGCCACTAAAGCAGGCCCCGGGGTAATGGCCAAAAACATTCAGTACTTC

D: TRBD1
length: 15
size: .
V: TRBV25-1
J: TRBJ2-7
CDR3: CASKGGTGVGYEQYF
DNA: TGTGCCAGCAAAGGAGGGACAGGGGTGGGCTACGAGCAGTACTTC

D: .
length: 13
size: .
V: TRBV7-9
J: TRBJ2-3
CDR3: CASNFFLGDTQYF
DNA: TGTGCCAGCAATTTTTTCCTAGGGGATACGCAGTATTTT

D: .
length: 13
size: .
V: TRBV10-3
J: TRBJ2-3
CDR3: CAISSMGTDTQYF
DNA: TGTGCCATCAGTAGTATGGGCACAGATACGCAGTATTTT

D: .
length: 14
size: .
V: TRBV10-3
J: TRBJ1-6
CDR3: CASRPGQGNSPLHF
DNA: TGTGCCAGTAGGCCGGGGCAGGGGAATTCACCCCTCCACTTT

D: .
length: 14
size: .
V: TRBV30
J: TRBJ2-1
CDR3: CAWSVGGRGNEQFF
DNA: TGTGCCTGGAGTGTAGGTGGGAGGGGGAATGAGCAGTTCTTC

D: .
length: 14
size: .
V: TRBV7-3
J: TRBJ2-1
CDR3: CASSLNPGVNEQFF
DNA: TGTGCCAGCAGCTTAAATCCCGGGGTCAATGAGCAGTTCTTC